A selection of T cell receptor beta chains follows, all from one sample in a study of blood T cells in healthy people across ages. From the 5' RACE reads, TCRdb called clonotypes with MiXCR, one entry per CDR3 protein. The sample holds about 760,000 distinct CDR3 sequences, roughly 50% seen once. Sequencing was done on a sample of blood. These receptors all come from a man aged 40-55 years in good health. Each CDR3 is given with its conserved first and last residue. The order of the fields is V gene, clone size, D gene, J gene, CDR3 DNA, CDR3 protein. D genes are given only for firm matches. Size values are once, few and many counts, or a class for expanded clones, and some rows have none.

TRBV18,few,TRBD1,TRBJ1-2,TGTGCCAGCTCACTATCGGACAGGGCAAATTATGGCTACACCTTC,CASSLSDRANYGYTF
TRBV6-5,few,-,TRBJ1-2,TGTGCCAGCAGACGACAGTTTAACTATGGCTACACCTTC,CASRRQFNYGYTF
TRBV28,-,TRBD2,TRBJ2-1,TGTGCCAGCCGCCCGGGACTAGCGGGAAACAATGAGCAGTTCTTC,CASRPGLAGNNEQFF
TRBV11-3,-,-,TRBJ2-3,TGTGCCAGCAGCTATGACGATACAGATACGCAGTATTTT,CASSYDDTDTQYF
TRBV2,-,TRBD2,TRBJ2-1,TGTGCCAGCAGTGGGTTTACTAGCGGGGCGTCCTACAATGAGCAGTTCTTC,CASSGFTSGASYNEQFF
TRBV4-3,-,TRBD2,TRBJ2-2,TGCGCCAGCAGCCAAGACGGCGGGGGGGCGAACACCGGGGAGCTGTTTTTT,CASSQDGGGANTGELFF
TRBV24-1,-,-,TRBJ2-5,TGTGCCACCAGTGCCCAGAGGACAAACCAAGAGACCCAGTACTTC,CATSAQRTNQETQYF
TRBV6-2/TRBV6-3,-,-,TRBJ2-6,TGTGCCAGCGTAGACAGGCCGAGCTCTGGGGCCAACGTCCTGACTTTC,CASVDRPSSGANVLTF
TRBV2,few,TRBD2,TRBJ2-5,TGTGCCAGCAGGCCGGGACTAGTACAAGAGACCCAGTACTTC,CASRPGLVQETQYF
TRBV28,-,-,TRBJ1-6,TGTGCCAGCAGCCCCAGCGGCTCGGTTTGGGGTTCACCCCTCCACTTT,CASSPSGSVWGSPLHF
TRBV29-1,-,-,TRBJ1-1,TGCAGCGCCCTCGGGCCCCCCAGGAACACTGAAGCTTTCTTT,CSALGPPRNTEAFF
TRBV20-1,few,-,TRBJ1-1,TGCAGTGCTAGAGATCGGAGGGAAGCTTTCTTT,CSARDRREAFF
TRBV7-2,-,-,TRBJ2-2,TGTGCCACCTCCCTCGGAGCATGGGGCACCGGGGAGCTGTTTTTT,CATSLGAWGTGELFF
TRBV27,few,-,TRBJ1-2,TGTGCCAGCGGGCGAAGTGACGGATCCTATGGCTACACCTTC,CASGRSDGSYGYTF
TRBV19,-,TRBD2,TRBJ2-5,TGTGCCAGTAATACGCGGGGAGGGAAAGAGACCCAGTACTTC,CASNTRGGKETQYF
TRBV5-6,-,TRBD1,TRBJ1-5,TGTGCCAGCAGCTTGGGACAGGGAAATAGCAATCAGCCCCAGCATTTT,CASSLGQGNSNQPQHF
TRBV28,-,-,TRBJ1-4,TGTGCCAGCAGTTTCATGTCAGAGGAAAAACTGTTTTTT,CASSFMSEEKLFF
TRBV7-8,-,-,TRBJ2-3,TGTGCCAGCAGCCCCACAGAGCCTAATACGCAGTATTTT,CASSPTEPNTQYF
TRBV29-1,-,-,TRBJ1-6,TGCAGCGTTGCTCCCGACGGCGTAAATTCACCCCTCCACTTT,CSVAPDGVNSPLHF
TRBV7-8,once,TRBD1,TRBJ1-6,TGTGCCAGCACGGACGGGACAGAATATAATTCACCCCTCCACTTT,CASTDGTEYNSPLHF
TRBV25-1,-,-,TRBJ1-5,TGTGCCAGCAGTGAAGGGGCCACAAATCAGCCCCAGCATTTT,CASSEGATNQPQHF
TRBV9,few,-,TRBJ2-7,TGTGCCAGCAGCGTAGGGCCGGGCTCCTACGAGCAGTACTTC,CASSVGPGSYEQYF
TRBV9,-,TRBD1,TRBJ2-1,TGTGCCAGCAGCGCCCGACCCGGGACAGGGGCCTACAATGAGCAGTTCTTC,CASSARPGTGAYNEQFF
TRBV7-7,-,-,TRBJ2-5,TGTGCCAGCAGCTTAGAATCTTATAAAGGCTCCGCCCAGTACTTC,CASSLESYKGSAQYF
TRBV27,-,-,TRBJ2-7,TGTGCCAGCAGCGATAGTGATTCAGGGCTTGCCTACGAGCAGTACTTC,CASSDSDSGLAYEQYF
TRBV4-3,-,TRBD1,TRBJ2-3,TGCGCCAGCAGCCAAGATGGGACAGGGGGCGTGGATACGCAGTATTTT,CASSQDGTGGVDTQYF
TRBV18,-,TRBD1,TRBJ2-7,TGTGCCAGCTCACCACCATTTACCGGGACAGGTTCCTACGAGCAGTACTTC,CASSPPFTGTGSYEQYF
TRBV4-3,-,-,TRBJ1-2,TGCGCCAGCAGCCAAGATACGGGGGCTACTGGTTGGAACTATGGCTACACCTTC,CASSQDTGATGWNYGYTF
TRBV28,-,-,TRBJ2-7,TGTGCCGGCAGTTTTGTCTTGACCCTGGGTGGGAGCTCCTACGAGCAGTACTTC,CAGSFVLTLGGSSYEQYF
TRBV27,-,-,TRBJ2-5,TGTGCCAGCGGCTATAATTTGGGTGGGACCCAGTACTTC,CASGYNLGGTQYF
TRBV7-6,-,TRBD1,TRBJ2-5,TGTGCCAGCAGCATCGACAGGGGGCAAGGGACCCAGTACTTC,CASSIDRGQGTQYF
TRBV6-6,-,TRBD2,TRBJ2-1,TGTGCCTCGGGGTCACTAGCGGGGGGCGAGTGGGATGAGCAGTTCTTC,CASGSLAGGEWDEQFF
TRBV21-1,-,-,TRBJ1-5,TGTGCCAGCAGCGAACGGGAGGGCTATCAGCCCCAGCATTTT,CASSEREGYQPQHF
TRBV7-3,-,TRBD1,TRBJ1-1,TGTGCCAGCACCGCCCTAATATTAGGACAGGGGAACACTGAAGCTTTCTTT,CASTALILGQGNTEAFF
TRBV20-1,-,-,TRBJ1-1,TGCAGTGCTAGAGATTGGGCGGGAATGAACACTGAAGCTTTCTTT,CSARDWAGMNTEAFF
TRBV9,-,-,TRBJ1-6,TGTGCCAGCAGCGTAGCTGAAGACTATTCACCCCTCCACTTT,CASSVAEDYSPLHF
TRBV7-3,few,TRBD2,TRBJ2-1,TGTGCCAGCAGCTTTCTGTCTAGCGGGGGGGGAGGTGTGCAGTTCTTC,CASSFLSSGGGGVQFF